The T cell receptor beta chain described here comes from a study of radiation and T cells in renal cell carcinoma. Data came from immunoSEQ multiplex PCR; TCRdb stores just in-frame clones and leaves some out. Among about 15,000 clones, less than 65% were seen once, and the ten largest hold roughly 26%. J gave up 7 bases and V 2 bases, and 7 bases lay outside the gene matches. This CDR3 is built from 15 residues. Per the germline V gene, CDR1 is MDHEN and CDR2 is SYDVKM. Described treatment: 15 Gy SBRT to primary tumor, nephrectomy 4 weeks later. Material: tumor tissue, obtained from a patient whose treatment included radiotherapy and nephrectomy. The rearrangement joins TRBV28 to TRBJ2-7; TRBD2 matches at 11 bases. The origin of this receptor is a woman between 65 and 79 years old with renal cell carcinoma. The CDR3 sequence: CASSLASGRSEEQYF. Written as DNA, the CDR3 is TGTGCCAGCAGTTTAGCTAGCGGGAGGTCTGAGGAGCAGTACTTC.